Listed below are T cell receptor beta chains from one sample, sequenced in a study of CD8 T cells in Susac syndrome. TCRdb re-called the immunoSEQ multiplex PCR reads with MiXCR, one entry per CDR3 protein. Among about 140,000 distinct CDR3 sequences listed, 94% were seen once. Sequenced: CD8+ T cells from PBMCs. The receptors shown here come from a human donor in good health. Each CDR3 is given with its conserved first and last residue. D genes are given only for firm matches. A row's size may be missing; if present it is once, few, many or a size class.

CDR3 length	D gene	clone size	V gene	J gene	CDR3 DNA	CDR3 protein
16	TRBD2	-	TRBV27	TRBJ2-1	TGTGCCAGCAGACTACTAGCGGGAGGGTCTGGAAATGAGCAGTTCTTC	CASRLLAGGSGNEQFF
15	TRBD2	once	TRBV27	TRBJ2-1	TGTGCCAGCAGTTTACGGGGAGGGGTTGGAAATGAGCAGTTCTTC	CASSLRGGVGNEQFF
14	-	-	TRBV7-9	TRBJ2-2	TGTGCCAGCAGCGCACCCCCCCCGGCCGGGGAGCTGTTTTTT	CASSAPPPAGELFF
12	-	-	TRBV25-1	TRBJ2-3	TGTGCCAGCAGTGGTGGGGCAGATACGCAGTATTTT	CASSGGADTQYF
12	-	-	TRBV9	TRBJ2-2	TGTGCCAGCACCGGACCAACCGGGGAGCTGTTTTTT	CASTGPTGELFF
12	-	-	TRBV15	TRBJ2-1	TGTGCCACCAGCAGAAAGGGTAATGAGCAGTTCTTC	CATSRKGNEQFF
13	TRBD2	-	TRBV29-1	TRBJ2-5	TGCAGCGTTGAGCGGGAGGGACAAGAGACCCAGTACTTC	CSVEREGQETQYF
14	TRBD1	-	TRBV15	TRBJ1-1	TGTGCCACCAGCAGGAGCAGGGGGCCCCCTGAAGCTTTCTTT	CATSRSRGPPEAFF
14	TRBD2	-	TRBV20-1	TRBJ2-7	TGCAGTGCAGAACTAGCGCATAGCTCCTACGAGCAGTACTTC	CSAELAHSSYEQYF
15	-	-	TRBV6-6	TRBJ2-7	TGTGCCAGCAGTTACACCACCGGGACGGACTACGAGCAGTACTTC	CASSYTTGTDYEQYF
15	TRBD1	-	TRBV2	TRBJ1-5	TGTGCCAGCGGCCAGACAGGGGGGGATGATCAGCCCCAGCATTTT	CASGQTGGDDQPQHF